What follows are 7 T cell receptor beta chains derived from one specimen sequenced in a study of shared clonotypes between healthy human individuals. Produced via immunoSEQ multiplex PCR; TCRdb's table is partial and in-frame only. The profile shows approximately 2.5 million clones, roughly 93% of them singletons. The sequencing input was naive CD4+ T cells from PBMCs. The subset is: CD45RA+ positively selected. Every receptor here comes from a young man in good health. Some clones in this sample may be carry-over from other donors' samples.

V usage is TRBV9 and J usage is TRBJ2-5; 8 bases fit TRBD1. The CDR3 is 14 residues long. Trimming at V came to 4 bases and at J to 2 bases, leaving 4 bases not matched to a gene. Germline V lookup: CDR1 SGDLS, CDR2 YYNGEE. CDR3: CASSLTGEQETQYF. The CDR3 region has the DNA TGTGCCAGCAGCTTGACAGGGGAACAAGAGACCCAGTACTTC.

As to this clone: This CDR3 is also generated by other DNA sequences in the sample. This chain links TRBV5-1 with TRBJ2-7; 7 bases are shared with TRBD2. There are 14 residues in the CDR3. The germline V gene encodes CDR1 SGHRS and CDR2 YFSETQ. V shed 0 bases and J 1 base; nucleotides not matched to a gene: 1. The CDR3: CASSLASGSYEQYF. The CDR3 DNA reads TGCGCCAGCAGCTTGGCTAGCGGTTCCTACGAGCAGTACTTC.

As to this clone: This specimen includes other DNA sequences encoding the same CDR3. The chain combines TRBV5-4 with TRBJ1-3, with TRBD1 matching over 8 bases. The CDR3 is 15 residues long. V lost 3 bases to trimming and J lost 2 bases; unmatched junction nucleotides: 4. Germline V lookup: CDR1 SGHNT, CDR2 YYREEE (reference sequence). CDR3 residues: CASSSKDRAGNTIYF. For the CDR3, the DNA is TGTGCCAGCAGCTCCAAGGACAGGGCTGGAAACACCATATATTTT.

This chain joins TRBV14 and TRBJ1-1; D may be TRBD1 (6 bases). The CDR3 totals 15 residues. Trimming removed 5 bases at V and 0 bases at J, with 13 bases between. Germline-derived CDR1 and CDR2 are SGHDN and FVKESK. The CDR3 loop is CASSSRTEMNTEAFF. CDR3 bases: TGTGCCAGCAGCTCGCGGACAGAGATGAACACTGAAGCTTTCTTT.

CDR3 nucleotide sequence: TGCGCCAGCAGCCCGGGGACCAGGGGGCAAGAGACCCAGTACTTC. Translated: CASSPGTRGQETQYF. J is TRBJ2-5 and V is TRBV5-1; 7 positions agree with TRBD1. Trimming cost V 4 bases and J 2 bases; bases outside gene matches: 8. The CDR3 contains 15 residues. CDR1 SGHRS and CDR2 YFSETQ come from the germline V gene.

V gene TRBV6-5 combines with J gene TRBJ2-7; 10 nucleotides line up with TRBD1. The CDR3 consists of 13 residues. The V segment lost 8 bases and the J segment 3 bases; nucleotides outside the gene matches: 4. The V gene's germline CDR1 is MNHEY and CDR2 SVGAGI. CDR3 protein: CASQDRGGYEQYF. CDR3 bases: TGTGCCAGCCAGGACAGGGGGGGCTACGAGCAGTACTTC.

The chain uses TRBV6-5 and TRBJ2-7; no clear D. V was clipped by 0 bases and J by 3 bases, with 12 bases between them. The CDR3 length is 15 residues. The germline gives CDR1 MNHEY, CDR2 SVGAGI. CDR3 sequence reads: CASSYSIVGNYEQYF. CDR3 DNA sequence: TGTGCCAGCAGTTACTCGATCGTGGGGAACTACGAGCAGTACTTC.